This entry lists 22 T cell receptor beta chains sequenced from one sample in a study of CXCR3-negative and CXCR3-positive naive CD8 T cells. Study findings and constraints: Higher TRB CDR3 hydrophobicity marked CXCR3-positive naive cells relative to CXCR3-negative naive cells.

These TCRs' antigens remain unknown. TRB cDNA was prepared as libraries by UMI-labeled 5' RACE. TCRdb re-analyzed the 5' RACE reads; it lists each CDR3 protein once, without DNA. The sample's table shows roughly 60,000 distinct CDR3 sequences. Material for sequencing was naive CXCR3+ CD8+ T cells from blood. Subset in this sample: CD45RO-CCR7+CD27+CD95- naive CD8+ T cells expressing CXCR3 (TNR3+). These TCRs come from a human donor in good health. Some clones in this sample may be carry-over from other donors' samples.

The chain joins TRBV21-1 to TRBJ1-1; the TCRdb call, TRBD1, lacks DNA for checking. TRBV21-1 is listed as a pseudogene. This CDR3 comprises 13 residues. CDR3: CASKGQGHTEAFF.

The chain joins TRBV29-1 to TRBJ2-5; TCRdb's D call of TRBD1 is untestable without DNA. The CDR3 runs to 12 residues. Germline values: CDR1 SQVTM, CDR2 ANQGSEA. The CDR3: CSAPGGDQTQYF.

The genes are TRBV4-3 and TRBJ1-2; TCRdb's D call, TRBD1, is unchecked because there is no DNA. CDR1 is LGHNA, CDR2 YSLEER, per germline. This CDR3 spans 17 amino acids. This CDR3 is CASSQGSGTGALYGYTF.

The chain combines TRBV5-1 with TRBJ2-1; TCRdb's D call of TRBD1 is untestable without DNA. Germline V CDR1 and CDR2: SGHRS, YFSETQ. The CDR3 is made up of 15 amino acids. This chain's CDR3 is CASSLEGPTYNEQFF.

The CDR3 spells CASSATAGSSYNEQFF. The J gene is TRBJ2-1, the V gene TRBV7-3. The germline CDR1 and CDR2 sequences are SGHTA and FQGTGA. The CDR3 extends over 16 amino acids.

V and J are TRBV14 and TRBJ1-2; TCRdb's D call of TRBD1 is untestable without DNA. This CDR3 has 14 residues. The V gene's germline CDR1 is SGHDN and CDR2 FVKESK. CDR3 residues: CASSQTGQGSVSTF.

The V call is TRBV12-3 or TRBV12-4, the J call TRBJ2-1. CDR3 size: 12 residues. CDR3 sequence: CASSLTYNEQFF.

The chain has TRBV20-1 and TRBJ1-4; TCRdb's D gene call, TRBD1, goes unchecked for lack of DNA. The CDR3 contains 17 residues. Germline CDR1 and CDR2: DFQATT and SNEGSKA (reference sequence). CDR3 region: CSARDPFSGTGDEKLFF.

V gene TRBV5-1 combines with J gene TRBJ1-1; TCRdb returns TRBD1, unconfirmable since there is no DNA. The CDR3 length is 19 residues. Germline V gene lookup returns CDR1 SGHRS and CDR2 YFSETQ. This CDR3 reads CASSFLTGTVGMMNTEAFF.

This sequence joins TRBV6-5 and TRBJ2-1; TCRdb gives TRBD1 as the D gene, but with no DNA this cannot be confirmed. CDR3 length: 15 residues. Germline assignment: CDR1 MNHEY and CDR2 SVGAGI. The CDR3 protein is CASNIGHRPYNEQFF.

The chain employs TRBV7-9 and TRBJ1-2. CDR3 size: 11 residues. Germline V gene sequence: CDR1 SEHNR, CDR2 FQNEAQ (reference sequence). The CDR3 here is CASSYWDGYTF.

The rearrangement joins TRBV29-1 to TRBJ2-3. The CDR3 runs 14 residues. Per germline, CDR1 SQVTM and CDR2 ANQGSEA. The CDR3 is CSVEDRYRSDTQYF.

This chain joins TRBV29-1 and TRBJ2-1. Germline V CDR1 and CDR2: SQVTM, ANQGSEA. The CDR3 is made up of 11 amino acids. Here the CDR3 reads CSVVQYNEQFF.

V gene TRBV7-9 combines with J gene TRBJ1-2. This CDR3 comprises 13 residues. Germline values: CDR1 SEHNR, CDR2 FQNEAQ (reference sequence). The CDR3 protein is CASSSWQSYGYTF.

The chain recombines TRBV2 with TRBJ1-1. CDR3 size: 15 residues. Germline loops: CDR1 SNHLY, CDR2 FYNNEI. The CDR3 sequence: CASRTRRKEDTEAFF.

This chain uses TRBV7-9 with TRBJ2-3; the TRBD2 assignment by TCRdb is unverifiable without DNA. The CDR3 has 16 residues. Germline CDR1 and CDR2: SEHNR and FQNEAQ (reference sequence). The CDR3 sequence is CASSPKTSGVTDTQYF.

The J gene is TRBJ2-1, the V gene TRBV10-2; TCRdb lists TRBD1, though no DNA is available to test this call. CDR3 length equals 14 residues. In germline, CDR1 is WSHSY, CDR2 SAAADI. CDR3 region: CASTPGGVRNEQFF.

V and J are TRBV20-1 and TRBJ2-7; TCRdb calls TRBD1, which cannot be checked without DNA. CDR1 DFQATT and CDR2 SNEGSKA come from the germline V gene (reference sequence). This CDR3 is 14 amino acids long. The CDR3 loop is CSARGTRNNYEQYF.

V is TRBV4-2 and J is TRBJ2-7; TCRdb selects TRBD1, and the lack of DNA leaves this call unchecked. CDR1 LGHNA and CDR2 YNFKEQ come from the germline V gene. The CDR3 has 19 residues. CDR3 amino acids: CASSPPGTGDVPSPYEQYF.

The rearrangement joins TRBV20-1 to TRBJ1-6; without DNA, the TCRdb call of TRBD1 cannot be checked. CDR1 is DFQATT, CDR2 SNEGSKA, per germline (reference sequence). The CDR3 spans 15 residues. The CDR3 sequence: CSARTSETGNSPLHF.

The chain carries TRBV11-2 and TRBJ2-2; absent DNA, TCRdb's TRBD1 call cannot be checked. Germline V gene data show CDR1 as SGHAT and CDR2 as FQNNGV. The CDR3 sequence is 16 residues long. This CDR3 reads CASSLVRTGNAGELFF.

The chain has TRBV29-1 and TRBJ2-1; TCRdb gives TRBD2 as the D gene, but with no DNA this cannot be confirmed. From germline, CDR1 is SQVTM and CDR2 ANQGSEA. The CDR3 is 14 residues long. The CDR3 sequence is CSVESGLADNEQFF.